This T cell receptor (beta chain) was sequenced for a study of T cells in Graves' hyperthyroidism and ophthalmopathy. The CDR3 extends over 18 amino acids. From germline, CDR1 is SGHVS and CDR2 FQNEAQ. Remarks on this clonotype: At one end, the junction sequence differs from germline, possibly due to a read error.

The source material, RNA transcripts, was used to amplify TCR beta CDR3 regions. RT-PCR in the first round (using the HTBI primer set) targeted the TCR CDR3. TCRdb fed the multiplex PCR reads into MiXCR, producing one record per CDR3 protein. This table holds around 350,000 distinct CDR3 sequences, over 12% found once. This receptor was taken from a woman aged 55-69 years with Graves' ophthalmopathy. The sequencing sample was made of blood. This chain connects TRBV7-8 to TRBJ2-7; D possibly uses TRBD1 or TRBD2 (5 bases each). The CDR3 DNA follows: TGCACCAGCAGCTTAGTGCTGTCCCGAGGGGCAGCATCCTACGAGCAGTACTTC. It translates to CTSSLVLSRGAASYEQYF.